This entry describes one T cell receptor beta chain. Its cognate antigen is unknown. Because it lacks the conserved phenylalanine or tryptophan at the end, this CDR3 is likely a read error. This sample stems from a study of tumor-infiltrating lymphocytes in primary liver carcinoma. The overall study: Patients had primary liver carcinoma treated by surgical resection. Study-wide points: Pairs of tumor regions overlapped more than tumor-adjacent and tumor-blood pairs did.

Both blood RNA, taken from unsorted whole blood, and germline DNA were extracted. Patients carried chronic HBV infection without prior treatment. Approximately 4.2 milliliters of peripheral blood were drawn preoperatively. Germline assignment: CDR1 SNHLY and CDR2 FYNNEI. The CDR3 has 16 amino acids. The V end was cut by 3 bases, the J end by 0 bases, with 13 bases between. With a constant-region primer, TCR beta cDNA was made from approximately 500 ng of total RNA. Construction of TCR beta libraries relied on three successive nested multiplex PCR rounds employing slightly modified ARM-PCR. For about 11 cycles apiece, the opening two PCR rounds ran with TRBV1-TRBV30 forward primers and a C-beta reverse primer. TCRdb reprocessed the multiplex PCR reads with MiXCR, giving one entry per CDR3 protein. The repertoire includes fewer than 350,000 distinct CDR3 sequences, 65% of them detected once, and approximately 9.4% sits in the top ten.

The sequenced sample consisted of peripheral blood. This receptor was identified in a man aged 40-50 years with primary liver carcinoma and hepatitis B virus infection. V is TRBV2 and J is TRBJ2-3; the D gene is possibly TRBD2 (6 bases). The CDR3 is CASSDSGSGSTDTQYI. The CDR3 DNA follows: TGTGCCAGCAGTGATTCCGGGAGTGGAAGCACAGATACGCAGTATATT.